This T cell receptor beta chain was obtained from a study of blood T cell repertoires in COVID-19. About the study: Sites across the United States, Italy and Spain contributed samples from acute and convalescent COVID-19. The analysed material was cDNA or gDNA that came from T cells, B-cell-depleted T cells, or PBMCs.

This clone was found a few times. Original analysis: Amplifying reference gene primers gave estimates of nucleated cell counts. TCRdb keeps only in-frame clones here, not all; method: immunoSEQ multiplex PCR. V, J and clone size derive from that table, while D and trimming were established from the DNA sequence. The data hold 100,000 to 150,000 clones, with 79% observed a single time. Sequenced: peripheral blood. The receptor was isolated from a man aged 35-49 years with active or convalescent COVID-19.

For the CDR3, the DNA is TGTGCCAGCAGCGCTGAACCGGGACTAGCGACTGAGCAGTTCTTC. Encoded protein: CASSAEPGLATEQFF. J is TRBJ2-1 and V is TRBV7-3; TRBD2 aligns across 10 bases. With V trimmed by 5 bases and J by 9 bases, 10 bases remained unmatched. CDR1 and CDR2 (germline): SGHTA, FQGTGA. The CDR3 is 15 amino acids.